The subject of this entry is one T cell receptor beta chain. What it binds is not known. This sample was taken from a study of T-cell reconstitution after alpha-beta-depleted transplantation in children. This CDR3 is 15 amino acids long. V lost 5 bases and J 1 base, leaving 13 bases between the germline ends. From germline, CDR1 is SGHTA and CDR2 FQGNSA. Whole-study findings and limits: When one year had passed after transplant, most T-cell counts and diversity came from newly produced T cells. About two months after transplant, alpha-beta T cells reportedly came from several hundred expanded graft clones.

Construction of the TCRbeta library involved unique molecular identifiers. A single record per CDR3 protein comes from TCRdb applying MiXCR to the PCR reads. The sample carries a few hundred thousand distinct CDR3 sequences, around 46% recorded once. The chain joins TRBV7-2 to TRBJ2-3; either TRBD1 or TRBD2 may supply D (5 bases each). This clonotype was obtained from a girl aged 2-10 years with aplastic anemia, due to receive a stem cell transplant. Sequenced here: PBMCs, sampled before TCRalphabeta/CD19-depleted stem cell transplant. The CDR3 here is CASSERGRGTDTQYF. CDR3 DNA: TGTGCCAGCAGCGAGAGGGGTCGGGGCACAGATACGCAGTATTTT.